This T cell receptor (beta chain) originates from a study of cytomegalovirus exposure and HLA in healthy donors. Overall study findings and caveats: There were a few CMV-associated chains whose specificity for CMV antigens was confirmed in vitro. Later on, a genetic analysis was performed. It linked a missense variant in DCLRE1C with V- and J-gene trimming of TCR beta.

Germline V gene lookup returns CDR1 SQVTM and CDR2 ANQGSEA. Deletions cut 0 bases from V and 0 bases from J, with 12 bases between. The CDR3 is 16 residues long. In the PCR, 60 Vbeta and 13 Jbeta primers were used. Libraries were prepared by immunoSEQ multiplex PCR; TCRdb keeps only in-frame clonotypes and omits some of them. The data contain tens of thousands of clones, 70% to 80% of them singletons. For this clone: The antigen is undetermined.

Input material: PBMCs. This receptor was obtained from a woman aged 55-70 years in good health and CMV-seropositive. The rearrangement uses TRBV29-1 and TRBJ2-1; TRBD2 is a possible D gene (6 bases). DNA for the CDR3: TGCAGCGTTGAAGAAGGTGGAGGGAGCTCCTACAATGAGCAGTTCTTC. Residues: CSVEEGGGSSYNEQFF.